These 11 T cell receptor beta chains share one sample of origin, sequenced in a study of CD8 T cells in Susac syndrome (dated by TCRdb to 2018 to 2020). Library preparation used the immunoSEQ multiplex PCR assay. RNA was extracted using the RNeasy kit, and roughly 0.45 to 1 microgram was reverse transcribed with random hexamers. TCRdb trimmed public reads at Q25 via fastp, called clones via MiXCR and kept in-frame beta chains. When rows share a CDR3 protein, they turn into one entry using the most common DNA and genes. The sample profile shows about 300,000 distinct CDR3 sequences; about 88% of them were found once. Under 0.2% of the sample rests with the top ten. Source material: CD8+ T cells from PBMCs. The receptors originated from a human donor with multiple sclerosis.

The rearrangement links TRBV28 to TRBJ1-5, with D possibly matching TRBD1 (5 bases). In germline, CDR1 is MDHEN, CDR2 SYDVKM. V was clipped by 6 bases and J by 3 bases, with 21 bases between them. This CDR3 spans 17 amino acids. The CDR3 here is CASSPGGGRHLNQPQHF. Here the CDR3 DNA reads TGTGCCAGCAGCCCCGGGGGGGGACGCCATCTCAATCAGCCCCAGCATTTT.

This chain uses TRBV7-8 with TRBJ2-2, with D possibly TRBD1 on 5 matching bases. Germline V gene lookup returns CDR1 SGHVS and CDR2 FQNEAQ. This CDR3 comprises 13 residues. Trimming removed 5 bases from V and 7 bases from J, with 11 bases in between. Here the CDR3 reads CASSVGANGELFF. CDR3 bases: TGTGCCAGCAGCGTAGGGGCTAACGGGGAGCTGTTTTTT.

The chain combines TRBV7-9 with TRBJ2-5, with D unresolved. The V gene's germline CDR1 is SEHNR and CDR2 FQNEAQ (reference sequence). CDR3 size: 11 residues. Trimming pared 8 bases from V and 3 bases from J, leaving 7 bases between. CDR3 loop: CASGEKETQYF. The CDR3 nucleotides read TGTGCCAGCGGAGAGAAAGAGACCCAGTACTTC.

The V gene is TRBV20-1, the J gene TRBJ2-7, with 13 bases lining up with TRBD2. Germline loops: CDR1 DFQATT, CDR2 SNEGSKA (reference sequence). Germline trimming cut 5 bases from V and 8 bases from J; bases unmatched to any gene: 6. The length of the CDR3 is 13 residues. CDR3 sequence reads: CSAAGTSGTQQYF. The CDR3 nucleotides read TGCAGTGCTGCCGGGACTAGCGGGACCCAGCAGTACTTC.

V and J are TRBV7-9 and TRBJ2-1; 8 nucleotides align to TRBD2. Germline lookup yields CDR1 SEHNR and CDR2 FQNEAQ (reference sequence). The length of the CDR3 is 14 residues. The V segment lost 7 bases and the J segment 3 bases; nucleotides outside the gene matches: 5. The CDR3 DNA sequence: TGTGCCAGCACGCGGGGGGCAGACTACAATGAGCAGTTCTTC. Its translation: CASTRGADYNEQFF.

The chain joins TRBV12-3 or TRBV12-4 to TRBJ2-5; D unclear. The CDR3 is 14 amino acids. V was clipped by 5 bases and J by 1 base, with 11 bases between them. CDR3 nucleotide sequence: TGTGCCAGCAGTCCAGAAAGTACCCAAGAGACCCAGTACTTC. Translating it yields CASSPESTQETQYF.

The chain uses TRBV5-4 and TRBJ2-3; the D is unclear. V dropped 3 bases and J dropped 2 bases, with 4 bases sitting between them. CDR1 is SGHNT, CDR2 YYREEE, per germline (reference sequence). This CDR3 spans 12 amino acids. The CDR3 DNA sequence: TGTGCCAGCAGCTCAATCACAGATACGCAGTATTTT. Residues: CASSSITDTQYF.

V is TRBV7-9 and J is TRBJ1-4; no definite D call. The CDR3 runs to 15 residues. Germline CDR1 and CDR2: SEHNR and FQNEAQ (reference sequence). Between the trimmed V and J ends, which lost 5 bases and 3 bases, there was a span of 13 bases. The CDR3 DNA is TGTGCCAGCAGCGACGTGACACTATCTAATGAAAAACTGTTTTTT. This gives the protein CASSDVTLSNEKLFF.

The DNA for the CDR3 is TGCGCCAGCAGCCCCTCGGACAGACCTGACAATGAGCAGTTCTTC. Its translation: CASSPSDRPDNEQFF. The chain has TRBV4-1 and TRBJ2-1, with D possibly TRBD1 on 6 matching bases. V lost 4 bases and J 5 bases, leaving 15 bases between the germline ends. This CDR3 comprises 15 residues. Germline V gene lookup returns CDR1 MGHRA and CDR2 YSYEKL.

This clonotype was seen once. The rearrangement uses TRBV18 and TRBJ2-3; D may correspond to TRBD1 or TRBD2 (5 bases each). Germline lookup yields CDR1 KGHSH and CDR2 LQKENI. The CDR3 runs 14 residues. V was pared by 6 bases and J by 3 bases, with 13 bases between. The chain's CDR3 is CASSTGPNTDTQYF. The CDR3 DNA sequence: TGTGCCAGCTCGACGGGGCCAAATACAGATACGCAGTATTTT.

The chain joins TRBV4-1 to TRBJ1-4; no clear D gene. This CDR3 spans 13 amino acids. The germline V and J ends were trimmed by 10 bases and 4 bases, with 13 bases remaining between them. Germline loops: CDR1 MGHRA, CDR2 YSYEKL. In DNA, the CDR3 is TGCGCCACCCGGGCGGACGGTAATGAAAAACTGTTTTTT. Its protein is CATRADGNEKLFF.